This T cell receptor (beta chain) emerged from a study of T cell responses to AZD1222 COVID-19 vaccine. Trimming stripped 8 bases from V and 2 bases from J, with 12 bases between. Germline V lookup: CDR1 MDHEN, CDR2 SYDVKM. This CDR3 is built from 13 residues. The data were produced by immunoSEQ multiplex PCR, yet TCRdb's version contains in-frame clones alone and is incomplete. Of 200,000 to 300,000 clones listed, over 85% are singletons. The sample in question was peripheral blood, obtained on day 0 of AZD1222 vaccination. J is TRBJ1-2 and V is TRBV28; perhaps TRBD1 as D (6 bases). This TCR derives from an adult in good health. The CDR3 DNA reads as TGTGCCAGCTTTCTGGGGGCCAACTATGGCTACACCTTC. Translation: CASFLGANYGYTF.